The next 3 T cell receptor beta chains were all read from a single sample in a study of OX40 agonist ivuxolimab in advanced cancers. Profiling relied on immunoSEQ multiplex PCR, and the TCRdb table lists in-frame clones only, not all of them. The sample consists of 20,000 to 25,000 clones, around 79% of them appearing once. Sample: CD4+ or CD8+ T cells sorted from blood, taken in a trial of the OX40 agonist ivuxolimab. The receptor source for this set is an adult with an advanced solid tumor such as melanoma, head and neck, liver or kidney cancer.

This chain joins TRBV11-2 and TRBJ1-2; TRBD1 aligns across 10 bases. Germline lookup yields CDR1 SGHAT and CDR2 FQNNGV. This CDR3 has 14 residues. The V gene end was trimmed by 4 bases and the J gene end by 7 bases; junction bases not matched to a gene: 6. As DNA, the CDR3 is TGTGCCAGCAGCTGGGACAGGGGAGGCTCTGGCTACACCTTC. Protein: CASSWDRGGSGYTF.

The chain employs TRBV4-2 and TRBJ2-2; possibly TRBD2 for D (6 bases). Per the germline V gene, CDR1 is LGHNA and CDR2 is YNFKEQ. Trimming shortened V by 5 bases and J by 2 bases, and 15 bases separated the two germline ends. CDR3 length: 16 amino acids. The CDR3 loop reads CASSLEASVNTGELFF. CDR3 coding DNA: TGTGCCAGCAGCTTAGAAGCTAGCGTAAACACCGGGGAGCTGTTTTTT.

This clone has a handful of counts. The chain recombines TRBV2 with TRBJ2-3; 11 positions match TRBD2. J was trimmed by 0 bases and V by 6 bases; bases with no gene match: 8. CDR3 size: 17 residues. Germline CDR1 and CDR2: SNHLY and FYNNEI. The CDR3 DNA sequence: TGTGCCAGCAGCTCCGGGACTAGCGGAATTAGCACAGATACGCAGTATTTT. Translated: CASSSGTSGISTDTQYF.